These 12 T cell receptor beta chains came from one sample sequenced in a study of neurological immune-mediated disorders. A single record per CDR3 protein comes from TCRdb applying MiXCR to the 5' RACE reads. The sample carries 87,000 or so distinct CDR3 sequences, around 3.3% recorded once. Sequencing was done on a sample of PBMCs. The receptor set was obtained from a woman younger than 30 with multiple sclerosis.

This clonotype was observed at least ten times. The chain recombines TRBV29-1 with TRBJ2-5, with D tentatively TRBD2 (6 bases). The ends were cut back, 8 bases at V and 5 bases at J, with 15 bases in the middle. This CDR3 has 12 residues. Germline V lookup: CDR1 SQVTM, CDR2 ANQGSEA. Here the CDR3 DNA reads TGCAGCCTTCGTTTACGGGGGGAGACCCAGTACTTC. Its protein is CSLRLRGETQYF.

This clonotype was found many times. V and J are TRBV20-1 and TRBJ2-1, with TRBD2 matching over 10 bases. The germline gives CDR1 DFQATT, CDR2 SNEGSKA (reference sequence). With 6 bases clipped from V and 6 bases from J, the junction kept 20 bases outside the gene matches. The CDR3 loop spans 18 amino acids. In DNA form, the CDR3 reads TGCAGTGCCCCCGACCCGAACCTAGCGGGGGTTCGAGTCAATGAGCAGTTCTTC. It translates to CSAPDPNLAGVRVNEQFF.

This clonotype appeared many times. The CDR3 region is CASSAQVSGANVLTF. The DNA of the CDR3 is TGTGCCAGCAGCGCACAAGTCTCTGGGGCCAACGTCCTGACTTTC. This chain uses TRBV9 with TRBJ2-6; no reliable D call. CDR1 and CDR2 (germline): SGDLS, YYNGEE. V was cut by 3 bases and J by 0 bases, with 7 bases left in between. CDR3 size: 15 residues.

In this sample, this clonotype turned up many times. The V and J genes are TRBV3-1 and TRBJ2-3; the match to TRBD2 covers 7 bases. CDR1 and CDR2 from the germline V gene are LGHDT and YNNKEL (reference sequence). Unmatched junction bases numbered 11, after V lost 4 bases and J lost 10 bases. The CDR3 length is 14 residues. The CDR3 nucleotides read TGTGCCAGCAGCCCCGTTAGCGGGTCGGGAGCGCAGTATTTT. Its translation is CASSPVSGSGAQYF.

This clonotype showed up many times. V and J are TRBV14 and TRBJ1-5; D call uncertain. The V gene lost 0 bases and the J gene lost 2 bases, with 8 bases spanning the gap. The CDR3 is made up of 15 amino acids. Germline-derived CDR1 and CDR2 are SGHDN and FVKESK. The chain's CDR3 is CASSQDRLRNQPQHF. CDR3 coding DNA: TGTGCCAGCAGCCAAGACAGGCTGCGCAATCAGCCCCAGCATTTT.

In its sample, this clonotype was seen many times. The chain uses TRBV12-3 or TRBV12-4 and TRBJ2-5; 9 bases fit TRBD1. This CDR3 spans 15 amino acids. Trimming removed 6 bases from V and 5 bases from J; junction bases left unmatched: 10. CDR3 coding DNA: TGTGCCAGCAGCCGGGGACAGGGATCGTGGGAGACCCAGTACTTC. Translated, it gives CASSRGQGSWETQYF.

At least ten counts were recorded for this clonotype. The chain is built from TRBV6-2 or TRBV6-3 and TRBJ2-5; D may be TRBD1 or TRBD2 (5 bases each). The V end was cut by 4 bases, the J end by 1 base, with 16 bases between. This CDR3 comprises 16 residues. CDR1 is MNHEY, CDR2 SVGEGT, per germline. The CDR3 sequence is CASSFLRDETQETQYF. The CDR3 coding sequence is TGTGCCAGCAGTTTCCTCCGGGACGAGACCCAAGAGACCCAGTACTTC.

This clonotype appeared many times. This chain uses TRBV12-3 or TRBV12-4 with TRBJ1-4, with 8 bases identical to TRBD1. CDR3 length equals 16 residues. Trimming cost V 6 bases and J 0 bases; bases outside gene matches: 6. As DNA, the CDR3 is TGTGCCAGCAGCCATAGACAGGGGACAACTAATGAAAAACTGTTTTTT. Its translation: CASSHRQGTTNEKLFF.

The V and J genes are TRBV5-1 and TRBJ1-1, with 9 positions matching TRBD1. The CDR3 loop spans 12 amino acids. Germline V gene sequence: CDR1 SGHRS, CDR2 YFSETQ. After removal of 5 bases from V and 6 bases from J, the junction contained 2 bases not matched to a gene. This CDR3 is CASSWTGAEAFF. As DNA, the CDR3 is TGCGCCAGCAGTTGGACAGGGGCTGAAGCTTTCTTT.

This clonotype was detected many times. The CDR3 protein is CASSGQTYEQYF. The CDR3 bases are TGTGCCAGCAGCGGACAGACCTACGAGCAGTACTTC. V usage is TRBV6-5 and J usage is TRBJ2-7; a weak D match, TRBD1 (6 bases). This CDR3 region has 12 residues. Germline V gene sequence: CDR1 MNHEY, CDR2 SVGAGI. V lost 6 bases and J 2 bases, leaving 8 bases between the germline ends.

Many counts were recorded for this clonotype. V gene TRBV5-1 combines with J gene TRBJ2-5; no clear D. The CDR3 consists of 13 residues. V was pared by 1 base and J by 0 bases, with 4 bases between. Germline CDR1 is SGHRS and CDR2 is YFSETQ. The CDR3 DNA reads TGCGCCAGCAGCTTGCCGTACCAAGAGACCCAGTACTTC. Encoded protein: CASSLPYQETQYF.

This clonotype was detected ten times or more. This chain joins TRBV6-2 or TRBV6-3 and TRBJ2-7; 8 bases line up with TRBD1. Germline values: CDR1 MNHEY, CDR2 SVGEGT. CDR3 length: 14 amino acids. The ends lost 5 bases at V and 4 bases at J; junction bases unmatched: 7. Here the CDR3 reads CASSNPGQAYEQYF. The CDR3 DNA is TGTGCCAGCAGTAACCCGGGACAGGCTTACGAGCAGTACTTC.